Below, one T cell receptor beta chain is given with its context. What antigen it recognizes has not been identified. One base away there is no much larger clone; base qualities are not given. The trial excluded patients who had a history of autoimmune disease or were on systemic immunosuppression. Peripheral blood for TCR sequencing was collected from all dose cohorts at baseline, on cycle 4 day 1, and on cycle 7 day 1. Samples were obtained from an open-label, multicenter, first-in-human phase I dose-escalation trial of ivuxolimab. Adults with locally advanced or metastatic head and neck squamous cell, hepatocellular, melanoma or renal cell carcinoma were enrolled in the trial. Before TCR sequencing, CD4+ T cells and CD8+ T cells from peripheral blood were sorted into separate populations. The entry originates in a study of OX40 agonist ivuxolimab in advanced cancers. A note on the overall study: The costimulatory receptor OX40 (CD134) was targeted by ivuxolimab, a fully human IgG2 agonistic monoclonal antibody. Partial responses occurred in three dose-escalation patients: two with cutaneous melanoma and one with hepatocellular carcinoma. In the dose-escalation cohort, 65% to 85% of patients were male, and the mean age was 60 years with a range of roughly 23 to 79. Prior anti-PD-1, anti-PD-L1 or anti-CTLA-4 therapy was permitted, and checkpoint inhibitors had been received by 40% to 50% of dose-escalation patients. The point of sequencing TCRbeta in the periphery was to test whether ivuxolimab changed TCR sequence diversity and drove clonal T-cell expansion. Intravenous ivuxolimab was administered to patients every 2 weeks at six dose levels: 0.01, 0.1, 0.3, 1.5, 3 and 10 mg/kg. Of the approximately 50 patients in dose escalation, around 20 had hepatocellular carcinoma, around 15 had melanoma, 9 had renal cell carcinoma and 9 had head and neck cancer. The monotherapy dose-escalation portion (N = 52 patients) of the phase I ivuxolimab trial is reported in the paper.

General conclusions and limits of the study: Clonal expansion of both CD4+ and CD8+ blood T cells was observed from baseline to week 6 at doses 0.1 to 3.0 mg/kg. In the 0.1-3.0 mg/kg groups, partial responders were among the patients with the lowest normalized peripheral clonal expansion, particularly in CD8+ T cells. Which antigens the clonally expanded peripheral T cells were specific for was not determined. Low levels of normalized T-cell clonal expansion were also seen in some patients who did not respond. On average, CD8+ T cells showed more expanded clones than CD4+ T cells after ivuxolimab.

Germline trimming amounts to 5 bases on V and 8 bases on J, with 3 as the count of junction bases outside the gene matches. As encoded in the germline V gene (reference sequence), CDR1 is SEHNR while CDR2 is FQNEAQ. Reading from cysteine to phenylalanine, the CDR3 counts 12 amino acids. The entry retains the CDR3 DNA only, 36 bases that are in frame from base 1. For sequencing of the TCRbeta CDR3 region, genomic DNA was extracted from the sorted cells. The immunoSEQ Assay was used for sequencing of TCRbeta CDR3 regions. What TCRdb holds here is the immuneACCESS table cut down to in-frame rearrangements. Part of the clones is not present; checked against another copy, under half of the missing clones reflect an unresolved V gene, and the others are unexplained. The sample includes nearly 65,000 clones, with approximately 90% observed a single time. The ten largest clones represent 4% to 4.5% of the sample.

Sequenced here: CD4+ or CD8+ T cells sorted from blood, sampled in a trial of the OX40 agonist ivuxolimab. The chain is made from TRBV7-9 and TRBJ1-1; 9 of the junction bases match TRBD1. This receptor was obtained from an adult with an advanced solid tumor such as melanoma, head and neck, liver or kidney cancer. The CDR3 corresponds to CASSAGQGEAFF. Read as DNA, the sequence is TGTGCCAGCAGCGCGGGACAGGGAGAAGCTTTCTTT.